These 15 T cell receptor beta chains originate from one sample sequenced in a study of blood T cell repertoires in COVID-19. Generated by immunoSEQ multiplex PCR, the TCRdb table keeps only in-frame clones and is missing some. The data contain 150,000 to 200,000 clones, approximately 80% of them singletons. The sample taken for sequencing was peripheral blood. All receptors derive from a man aged 55 to 69 with COVID-19, enrolled during active disease.

This sequence joins TRBV12-5 and TRBJ2-7; a possible D gene is TRBD2 (5 bases). Germline V lookup: CDR1 LGHNT, CDR2 FRNRAP. The CDR3 spans 13 residues. V lost 7 bases and J 5 bases, leaving 15 bases between the germline ends. In DNA, the CDR3 is TGTGCTAGTGCTCTTAGGGAGAGGAACGAGCAGTACTTC. It encodes CASALRERNEQYF.

The rearrangement joins TRBV6-1 to TRBJ1-1, with D unclear. CDR1 and CDR2 from the germline V gene are MNHNS and SASEGT. V dropped 0 bases and J dropped 11 bases, with 7 bases sitting between them. The CDR3 loop spans 11 amino acids. The DNA of the CDR3 is TGTGCCAGCAGTGAAGCGCTTCGGGCTTTCTTT. Translating gives CASSEALRAFF.

The rearrangement links TRBV18 to TRBJ2-5, with 10 positions matching TRBD2. Trimming at V came to 0 bases and at J to 4 bases, leaving 2 bases not matched to a gene. CDR1 is KGHSH and CDR2 is LQKENI in the germline V gene. CDR3 length equals 15 residues. Here the CDR3 reads CASSPPGLALETQYF. The CDR3 DNA reads TGTGCCAGCTCACCACCGGGACTAGCGTTAGAGACCCAGTACTTC. The full variable domain, in which reference TRBV18 and TRBJ2-5 provide the parts outside the CDR3, is NAGVMQNPRHLVRRRGQEARLRCSPMKGHSHVYWYRQLPEEGLKFMVYLQKENIIDESGMPKERFSAEFPKEGPSILRIQQVVRGDSAAYFCASSPPGLALETQYFGPGTRLLVL.

The chain recombines TRBV5-1 with TRBJ2-6; possibly TRBD2 for D (6 bases). V lost 0 bases and J lost 0, with 16 bases in between. Germline CDR1 SGHRS, CDR2 YFSETQ. The CDR3 is 19 residues long. CDR3 sequence (DNA): TGCGCCAGCAGCTTGGCCTCAGGAGGGCCCAGCTCTGGGGCCAACGTCCTGACTTTC. It translates to CASSLASGGPSSGANVLTF.

The CDR3 region is CAISEFYGNTEAFF. The CDR3 bases are TGTGCCATCAGTGAGTTTTACGGGAACACTGAAGCTTTCTTT. The chain employs TRBV10-3 and TRBJ1-1, with no clear D. Germline V gene sequence: CDR1 ENHRY, CDR2 SYGVKD. V was pared by 1 base and J by 1 base, with 7 bases between. There are 14 residues in the CDR3.

The V call is TRBV30, the J call TRBJ1-2; TRBD1 agrees at 7 bases. V gave up 0 bases and J gave up 5 bases; unmatched junction bases: 6. CDR1 is GTSNPN, CDR2 SVGIG, per germline (reference sequence). This CDR3 contains 14 residues. The CDR3 sequence is CAWSVLTGTYGYTF. CDR3 bases: TGTGCCTGGAGTGTACTGACAGGGACATATGGCTACACCTTC.

This chain connects TRBV6-6 to TRBJ2-7; TRBD1 is a possible D gene (6 bases). CDR3 size: 13 residues. The germline gives CDR1 MNHNY, CDR2 SVGAGI (reference sequence). The V and J ends lost 8 bases and 10 bases respectively, with 21 bases between them. CDR3 protein: CASAPGDSTYQYF. In DNA, the CDR3 is TGTGCCAGCGCTCCAGGGGATTCTACGTATCAGTACTTC.

The chain links TRBV7-3 to TRBJ2-3; 8 bases map to TRBD1. This CDR3 is built from 15 residues. J gave up 6 bases and V 3 bases, and 8 bases lay outside the gene matches. In germline, CDR1 is SGHTA, CDR2 FQGTGA. CDR3 sequence: CASSFQGAGVDTQYF. In nucleotides, the CDR3 is TGTGCCAGCAGCTTTCAGGGGGCGGGCGTCGATACGCAGTATTTT.

The V call is TRBV19, the J call TRBJ1-4; a weak D match, TRBD1 (5 bases). V lost 8 bases to trimming and J lost 7 bases, with 14 bases between them. This CDR3 comprises 13 residues. Germline CDR1 is LNHDA and CDR2 is SQIVND (reference sequence). CDR3 in amino acids: CASGGEVSEKLFF. CDR3 sequence (DNA): TGTGCCAGTGGAGGGGAGGTGTCTGAAAAACTGTTTTTT.

The chain has TRBV5-4 and TRBJ1-1; the D gene is possibly TRBD1 (5 bases). V was pared by 1 base and J by 7 bases, with 11 bases between. Germline CDR1 reads SGHNT; CDR2 reads YYREEE (reference sequence). The CDR3 totals 13 residues. CDR3 bases: TGTGCCAGCAGCTTGAGGGGAGGAAGTGAAGCTTTCTTT. Translating it yields CASSLRGGSEAFF. Looking up the rest from reference TRBV5-4 and TRBJ1-1 gives the full variable domain: ETGVTQSPTHLIKTRGQQVTLRCSSQSGHNTVSWYQQALGQGPQFIFQYYREEENGRGNFPPRFSGLQFPNYSSELNVNALELDDSALYLCASSLRGGSEAFFGQGTRLTVV.

This clone was seen a few times. CDR3 in DNA: TGCGCCAGCCGACCCGGATGGCAGGGCGAAAAACTGTTTTTT. It translates to CASRPGWQGEKLFF. The chain recombines TRBV5-1 with TRBJ1-4, with D perhaps matching TRBD1 (5 bases). Trimming removed 7 bases at V and 8 bases at J, with 18 bases between. Germline V lookup: CDR1 SGHRS, CDR2 YFSETQ. This CDR3 is built from 14 residues.

The rearrangement joins TRBV19 to TRBJ1-1, with D possibly TRBD1 on 6 matching bases. Trimming left V 10 bases short and J 6 bases short, with 18 bases between. The CDR3 consists of 13 residues. Per germline, CDR1 LNHDA and CDR2 SQIVND (reference sequence). This CDR3 is CATSTRTVPEAFF. The CDR3 DNA follows: TGTGCCACCTCAACCCGGACAGTTCCTGAAGCTTTCTTT.

This clone was observed a handful of times. This rearrangement joins TRBV6-4 to TRBJ2-1; 7 bases are a match to TRBD2. The CDR3 is made up of 13 amino acids. V shed 6 bases, J shed 8 bases, and the junction held 7 bases outside the gene matches. Per germline, CDR1 MRHNA and CDR2 SNTAGT. The DNA for the CDR3 is TGTGCCAGCAGCGCGGGAGCGCACGATGAGCAGTTCTTC. Its protein is CASSAGAHDEQFF.

The chain carries TRBV6-6 and TRBJ1-4; possible D gene TRBD1, 5 bases. The CDR3 is 13 amino acids. The germline V gene has CDR1 MNHNY and CDR2 SVGAGI (reference sequence). The V and J ends lost 6 bases and 6 bases respectively, with 11 bases between them. In DNA, the CDR3 is TGTGCCAGCAGCCTAACGGGGGATGAAAAACTGTTTTTT. Its translation is CASSLTGDEKLFF.

The genes are TRBV4-1 and TRBJ1-6, with 8 bases fitting TRBD1. Looked up from germline, CDR1 is MGHRA and CDR2 is YSYEKL. Losses at the gene ends were 6 bases for V and 7 bases for J; bases not matched to a gene: 11. The CDR3 is 16 amino acids. The CDR3 DNA reads as TGCGCCAGCAGGACAAGGACAGGGAGTGGGAATTCACCCCTCCACTTT. As protein: CASRTRTGSGNSPLHF.